The clone carrying this T cell receptor beta chain was recorded only once. Described time point: pre-treatment sample, taken before nivolumab and TIL therapy. Tumor tissue came from excised metastases, mostly pleural nodules or supraclavicular lymph nodes. Trimming took 4 bases from V and 5 from J, leaving 10 bases between them. Germline CDR1 is SGHVS and CDR2 is FNYEAQ. The length of the CDR3 is 13 residues. The data derive from a study of TIL therapy for anti-PD-1-resistant metastatic lung cancer. This was the immunoSEQ v3 assay. Clones were read by immunoSEQ multiplex PCR, and TCRdb kept only the in-frame ones, dropping some. The sample consists of more than 25,000 clones, 72% of them appearing once.

This receptor was taken from a person between 30 and 79 years old with non-small cell lung cancer. Sample: tumor tissue, taken at baseline. The J gene is TRBJ2-3, the V gene TRBV7-6, with D possibly being TRBD2 (6 bases). The CDR3 nucleotides are TGTGCCAGCAGCTCGGGAGACGGAGATACGCAGTATTTT. It is translated as CASSSGDGDTQYF.